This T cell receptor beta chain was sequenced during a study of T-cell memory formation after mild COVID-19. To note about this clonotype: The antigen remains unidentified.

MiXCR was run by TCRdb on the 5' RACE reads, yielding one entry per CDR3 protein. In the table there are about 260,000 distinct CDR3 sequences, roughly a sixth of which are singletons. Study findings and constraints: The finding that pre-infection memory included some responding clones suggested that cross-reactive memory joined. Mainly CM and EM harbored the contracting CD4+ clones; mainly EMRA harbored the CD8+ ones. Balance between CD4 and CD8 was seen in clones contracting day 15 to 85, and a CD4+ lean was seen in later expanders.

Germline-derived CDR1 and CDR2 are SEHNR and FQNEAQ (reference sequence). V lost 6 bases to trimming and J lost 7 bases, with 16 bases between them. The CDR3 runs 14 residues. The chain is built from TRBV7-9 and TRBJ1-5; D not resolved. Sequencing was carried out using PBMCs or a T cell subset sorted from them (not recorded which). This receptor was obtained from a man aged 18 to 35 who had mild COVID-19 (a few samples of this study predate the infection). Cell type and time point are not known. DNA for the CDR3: TGTGCCAGCAGTCTATCCCATTTAGGCCAGCCCCAGCATTTT. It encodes CASSLSHLGQPQHF.